These 27 T cell receptor beta chains came from one sample sequenced in a study of PD-1 blockade in classical Hodgkin lymphoma. The protocol was immunoSEQ multiplex PCR, while the TCRdb copy is restricted to in-frame clones and leaves out a portion. The sample lists about 4,200 clones, roughly 86% seen once, with 13% in the top ten. The time point here: newly diagnosed, previously untreated cHL patient sample. The authors enriched CD8+ T cells from thawed PBMCs via magnetic negative selection. Sequencing was performed on CD8+ T cells from blood. Source of these receptors: a human donor with classical Hodgkin lymphoma.

This sequence joins TRBV18 and TRBJ2-7; 7 nucleotides align to TRBD1. V dropped 6 bases and J dropped 5; count of bases not matched to a gene: 16. The CDR3 length is 16 residues. The V gene's germline CDR1 is KGHSH and CDR2 LQKENI. CDR3 loop: CASSRTEVTGRNEQYF. The CDR3 region has the DNA TGTGCCAGCTCTCGTACTGAGGTGACAGGGCGCAACGAGCAGTACTTC.

By share, this clone ranks as large (0.1 to 1%). The CDR3 nucleotides are TGTGCCAGCAGCCCGGGACCTAGCGGCCCTCTGAACACCGGGGAGCTGTTTTTT. The encoded protein is CASSPGPSGPLNTGELFF. The chain carries TRBV5-4 and TRBJ2-2; 7 nucleotides agree with TRBD2. CDR1 and CDR2 (germline): SGHNT, YYREEE (reference sequence). Trimming at V came to 4 bases and at J to 1 base, leaving 13 bases not matched to a gene. This CDR3 has 18 amino acids.

The chain employs TRBV19 and TRBJ1-4; tentative D call: TRBD1 (5 bases). V was clipped by 4 bases and J by 2 bases, with 17 bases between them. CDR1 and CDR2 (germline): LNHDA, SQIVND (reference sequence). There are 17 residues in the CDR3. CDR3 nucleotides: TGTGCCAGTAGTACGGACACTTACCCCGTGACTAATGAAAAACTGTTTTTT. Translation gives CASSTDTYPVTNEKLFF.

The chain uses TRBV4-1 and TRBJ2-7; perhaps TRBD2 as D (5 bases). The CDR3 consists of 18 residues. The germline CDR1 and CDR2 sequences are MGHRA and YSYEKL. Trimming pared 1 base from V and 0 bases from J, leaving 19 bases between. As DNA, the CDR3 is TGCGCCAGCAGCCAAGCACCCCACCGTGGCGGGCACTCCTACGAGCAGTACTTC. Amino acid sequence: CASSQAPHRGGHSYEQYF.

The count of this clone is one. For the CDR3, the DNA is TGTGCCAGCAGTTGGGGACAGGGGATTAATTCACCCCTCCACTTT. Protein product: CASSWGQGINSPLHF. The chain has TRBV6-5 and TRBJ1-6, with 10 positions matching TRBD1. This CDR3 has 15 residues. Germline trimming cut 4 bases from V and 6 bases from J; bases unmatched to any gene: 3. Per the germline V gene, CDR1 is MNHEY and CDR2 is SVGAGI.

This chain connects TRBV19 to TRBJ1-1; a possible D gene is TRBD1 (6 bases). Trimming shortened V by 7 bases and J by 1 base, and 19 bases separated the two germline ends. The CDR3 extends over 16 amino acids. Germline loops: CDR1 LNHDA, CDR2 SQIVND (reference sequence). The CDR3 reads CASTLRRNRENTEAFF. CDR3 in DNA: TGTGCCAGTACCCTTCGAAGGAACAGGGAGAACACTGAAGCTTTCTTT.

The V and J genes are TRBV29-1 and TRBJ2-2; 9 bases fit TRBD1. V shed 5 bases and J 4 bases; nucleotides not matched to a gene: 8. Germline loops: CDR1 SQVTM, CDR2 ANQGSEA. This CDR3 has 15 residues. CDR3 nucleotide sequence: TGCAGCGTTCGGGGACAGGGTCGCGGCACCGGGGAGCTGTTTTTT. This gives the protein CSVRGQGRGTGELFF.

The chain uses TRBV5-1 and TRBJ1-1; no firm D call. The length of the CDR3 is 12 residues. Germline CDR1 SGHRS, CDR2 YFSETQ. The V gene lost 6 bases and the J gene lost 5 bases, with 11 bases spanning the gap. The CDR3 nucleotides are TGCGCCAGCAACCCAGGAGGAACTGAAGCTTTCTTT. Encoded protein: CASNPGGTEAFF.

V is TRBV19 and J is TRBJ2-1; 9 bases agree with TRBD2. The CDR3 has 18 amino acids. J lost 4 bases, V lost 7 bases, and 17 bases had no gene match. Germline CDR1 is LNHDA and CDR2 is SQIVND (reference sequence). CDR3 sequence reads: CASTAPNSPSGIYNEQFF. As DNA, the CDR3 is TGTGCCAGTACCGCCCCAAACTCCCCTAGCGGGATTTACAATGAGCAGTTCTTC. The complete variable domain, with remaining parts taken from reference TRBV19 and TRBJ2-1, reads DGGITQSPKYLFRKEGQNVTLSCEQNLNHDAMYWYRQDPGQGLRLIYYSQIVNDFQKGDIAEGYSVSREKKESFPLTVTSAQKNPTAFYLCASTAPNSPSGIYNEQFFGPGTRLTVL.

This chain uses TRBV9 with TRBJ2-7, with D possibly being TRBD2 (6 bases). There are 14 residues in the CDR3. Trimming pared 4 bases from V and 0 bases from J, leaving 11 bases between. CDR1 and CDR2 from the germline V gene are SGDLS and YYNGEE. The CDR3 sequence: CASSPGGNSYEQYF. The DNA for the CDR3 is TGTGCCAGCAGCCCCGGGGGTAACTCCTACGAGCAGTACTTC.

The J gene is TRBJ1-2, the V gene TRBV27; 7 bases are a match to TRBD1. Trimming took 6 bases from V and 9 from J; bases not matched to a gene: 10. CDR1 MNHEY and CDR2 SMNVEV come from the germline V gene (reference sequence). This CDR3 comprises 13 residues. The CDR3 protein is CASSPTGVGSYTF. In DNA form, the CDR3 reads TGTGCCAGCAGCCCAACAGGGGTGGGTAGCTACACCTTC.

This rearrangement joins TRBV29-1 to TRBJ2-1, with a possible D match to TRBD2 (6 bases). V shed 6 bases and J shed 0 bases, with 15 bases lying between them. CDR3 length: 15 residues. CDR1 and CDR2 (germline): SQVTM, ANQGSEA. Here the CDR3 DNA reads TGCAGCGTGGAGTTAGCGGCCTACTCCTACAATGAGCAGTTCTTC. As protein: CSVELAAYSYNEQFF.

The chain carries TRBV7-6 and TRBJ2-7; unclear D gene. Trimming removed 5 bases from V and 0 bases from J, with 11 bases in between. Germline lookup yields CDR1 SGHVS and CDR2 FNYEAQ. This CDR3 contains 14 residues. CDR3 in DNA: TGTGCCAGCAGCCCCCAGGTCACCTCCTACGAGCAGTACTTC. This sequence encodes CASSPQVTSYEQYF.

The chain has TRBV9 and TRBJ1-6; D is uncertain. The CDR3 is made up of 15 amino acids. The V end lost 0 bases, the J end lost 11 bases, and 15 bases lay between the germline ends. Germline V gene sequence: CDR1 SGDLS, CDR2 YYNGEE. The CDR3 here is CASSVVGDLGAPLHF. DNA of the CDR3: TGTGCCAGCAGCGTAGTCGGCGACCTCGGGGCACCCCTCCACTTT.

The chain combines TRBV9 with TRBJ2-3; D gene uncertain. The CDR3 runs to 15 residues. Germline-derived CDR1 and CDR2 are SGDLS and YYNGEE. V was cut by 3 bases and J by 2 bases, with 13 bases left in between. CDR3 region: CASSAYSRDTDTQYF. As DNA, the CDR3 is TGTGCCAGCAGCGCGTATTCTAGGGACACAGATACGCAGTATTTT.

The chain has TRBV6-6 and TRBJ2-1; D remains unclear. This CDR3 contains 15 residues. From germline, CDR1 is MNHNY and CDR2 SVGAGI (reference sequence). Trimming cost V 2 bases and J 3 bases, with 11 bases left between them. The CDR3 coding sequence is TGTGCCAGCAGTTACGGCGTTAGGAACTACAATGAGCAGTTCTTC. Protein sequence: CASSYGVRNYNEQFF.

The gene calls are TRBV10-3 and TRBJ1-1, with D tentatively TRBD1 (5 bases). Germline V gene lookup returns CDR1 ENHRY and CDR2 SYGVKD. V was pared by 3 bases and J by 9 bases, with 14 bases between. The CDR3 is 13 amino acids. The CDR3 bases are TGTGCCATCAGTGATATTGAGGGGACTCAAGCTTTCTTT. Its protein is CAISDIEGTQAFF.

This clone showed up just once. The chain uses TRBV4-1 and TRBJ1-2; the D is unclear. The CDR3 sequence is 13 residues long. V lost 2 bases, J lost 4 bases, and 8 bases lay in between. Germline CDR1 MGHRA, CDR2 YSYEKL. For the CDR3, the DNA is TGCGCCAGCAGCCAATGGACTTTCTATGGCTACACCTTC. Translating it yields CASSQWTFYGYTF.

This clone was detected a few times. This sequence joins TRBV7-6 and TRBJ2-1; 7 bases map to TRBD1. The CDR3 consists of 16 residues. The trim removed 3 bases at V and 0 bases at J, leaving 5 bases unmatched. Germline CDR1 is SGHVS and CDR2 is FNYEAQ. CDR3 DNA sequence: TGTGCCAGCAGCTTTCTAACAGGGGACTCCTACAATGAGCAGTTCTTC. It yields the protein CASSFLTGDSYNEQFF.

The chain carries TRBV5-1 and TRBJ1-1; a weak D match, TRBD1 (5 bases). The CDR3 covers 14 residues. V dropped 4 bases and J dropped 2 bases, with 12 bases sitting between them. Germline V gives CDR1 SGHRS, CDR2 YFSETQ. The CDR3 loop is CASSVAGPNTEAFF. Here the CDR3 DNA reads TGCGCCAGCAGCGTGGCGGGGCCCAACACTGAAGCTTTCTTT.

This sequence joins TRBV5-5 and TRBJ2-1, with TRBD1 matching over 10 bases. The ends lost 6 bases at V and 4 bases at J; junction bases unmatched: 4. This CDR3 is built from 14 residues. CDR1 is SGHKS, CDR2 YYEKEE, per germline (reference sequence). The CDR3 region has the DNA TGTGCCAGCACCAGGGACAGGGGTTACAATGAGCAGTTCTTC. It codes for CASTRDRGYNEQFF.

V is TRBV7-2 and J is TRBJ2-5; D possibly matches TRBD1 or TRBD2 (5 bases each). This CDR3 is built from 14 residues. Trimming took 3 bases from V and 3 from J, leaving 11 bases between them. The V gene's germline CDR1 is SGHTA and CDR2 FQGNSA. The CDR3 DNA reads as TGTGCCAGCAGCTTGGGACGGTCCAAAGAGACCCAGTACTTC. It codes for CASSLGRSKETQYF.

The J gene is TRBJ2-7, the V gene TRBV7-9, with D perhaps being TRBD1 or TRBD2 (5 bases each). Germline CDR1 and CDR2: SEHNR and FQNEAQ (reference sequence). The V and J ends lost 5 bases and 5 bases respectively, with 13 bases between them. This CDR3 has 13 amino acids. CDR3 residues: CASSPGTAHEQYF. The CDR3 nucleotides are TGTGCCAGCAGCCCCGGGACCGCACACGAGCAGTACTTC.

The chain recombines TRBV11-2 with TRBJ1-4, with D uncertain. Trimming pared 2 bases from V and 5 bases from J, leaving 0 bases between. This CDR3 is 11 amino acids long. Germline loops: CDR1 SGHAT, CDR2 FQNNGV. The CDR3, as DNA: TGTGCCAGCAGCTTAAATGAAAAACTGTTTTTT. This translates into CASSLNEKLFF.

The chain carries TRBV7-2 and TRBJ2-5, with D possibly being TRBD2 (6 bases). Between the trimmed V and J ends, which lost 0 bases and 5 bases, there was a span of 22 bases. Germline V gene lookup returns CDR1 SGHTA and CDR2 FQGNSA. The CDR3 consists of 18 residues. The CDR3 coding sequence is TGTGCCAGCAGCTTAGCCCCACCGCGCGGAGGGGAAGTGGAGACCCAGTACTTC. As protein: CASSLAPPRGGEVETQYF.

This clone has just one count. The chain joins TRBV7-2 to TRBJ2-2; TRBD1 agrees at 7 bases. Trimming at V came to 3 bases and at J to 4 bases, leaving 11 bases not matched to a gene. CDR1 SGHTA and CDR2 FQGNSA come from the germline V gene. The length of the CDR3 is 17 residues. The CDR3 here is CASSFPKTGTSTGELFF. The DNA of the CDR3 is TGTGCCAGCAGCTTCCCCAAGACAGGGACGAGCACCGGGGAGCTGTTTTTT.

V is TRBV5-1 and J is TRBJ2-7, with D possibly being TRBD1 (6 bases). V gave up 5 bases and J gave up 5 bases, with 8 bases separating them. This CDR3 has 11 amino acids. The germline V gene encodes CDR1 SGHRS and CDR2 YFSETQ. For the CDR3, the DNA is TGCGCCAGCAGACAGGGCGACGAGCAGTACTTC. As protein: CASRQGDEQYF.